A selection of T cell receptor beta chains follows, all from one sample in a study of cytomegalovirus exposure and HLA in healthy donors. Some clones are missing from TCRdb's copy, which holds only in-frame ones; the method was immunoSEQ multiplex PCR. The table lists 100,000 or so clones, roughly 82% of them singletons. The source material was PBMCs. The receptors originated from a woman younger than 35 in good health and CMV-seronegative. Both conserved end residues are part of each CDR3. Each record gives: clone size, V gene, J gene, D gene, CDR3 DNA, CDR3 protein. D genes are given only for firm matches. Rows give clone size only sometimes, using once, few, many, or a class for an expanded clone.

clone_size: .; v_call: TRBV4-1; j_call: TRBJ2-5; d_call: TRBD2; cdr3_nt: TGCGCCAGCAGCCAAGAGGGTAGCGGGACACAAGAGACCCAGTACTTC; cdr3_aa: CASSQEGSGTQETQYF
clone_size: .; v_call: TRBV15; j_call: TRBJ2-1; d_call: TRBD1; cdr3_nt: TGTGCCACCAGCAGAGGGGACAGGGGGTCCCCCGTTTACAATGAGCAGTTCTTC; cdr3_aa: CATSRGDRGSPVYNEQFF
clone_size: .; v_call: TRBV5-1; j_call: TRBJ2-3; d_call: .; cdr3_nt: TGCGCCAGCAGCTTGGGGCAGTTAACAGATACGCAGTATTTT; cdr3_aa: CASSLGQLTDTQYF
clone_size: .; v_call: TRBV28; j_call: TRBJ1-1; d_call: .; cdr3_nt: TGTGCCAGCAGTTTGATGGTTAAGGACATCGTCTTCCTGAACACTGAAGCTTTCTTT; cdr3_aa: CASSLMVKDIVFLNTEAFF
clone_size: .; v_call: TRBV5-6; j_call: TRBJ1-1; d_call: .; cdr3_nt: TGTGCCAGCACCTTGGGTCCAGGGACTGAAGCTTTCTTT; cdr3_aa: CASTLGPGTEAFF
clone_size: .; v_call: TRBV5-1; j_call: TRBJ2-1; d_call: TRBD2; cdr3_nt: TGCGCCAGCAGCTTGGTGGGACTAGCGGGTCCCGGGGACAATGAGCAGTTCTTC; cdr3_aa: CASSLVGLAGPGDNEQFF
clone_size: .; v_call: TRBV7-2; j_call: TRBJ2-7; d_call: TRBD2; cdr3_nt: TGTGCCACCAGTAGCGGGGGGTCCTCCTACGAGCAGTACTTC; cdr3_aa: CATSSGGSSYEQYF
clone_size: .; v_call: TRBV6-5; j_call: TRBJ1-5; d_call: TRBD1; cdr3_nt: TGTGCCAGCAGTCGGGACAGGACTCAGCCCCAGCATTTT; cdr3_aa: CASSRDRTQPQHF
clone_size: .; v_call: TRBV2; j_call: TRBJ2-4; d_call: .; cdr3_nt: TGTGCCAGCAGTGAAGAACTAGAAGGAAACATTCAGTACTTC; cdr3_aa: CASSEELEGNIQYF
clone_size: .; v_call: TRBV5-5; j_call: TRBJ1-2; d_call: .; cdr3_nt: TGTGCCAGCAGCTTGACGGGAGGTCCTAACTATGGCTACACCTTC; cdr3_aa: CASSLTGGPNYGYTF
clone_size: .; v_call: TRBV29-1; j_call: TRBJ2-1; d_call: TRBD2; cdr3_nt: TGCAGCGGCAGCGGGGCCACCTACAATGAGCAGTTCTTC; cdr3_aa: CSGSGATYNEQFF
clone_size: .; v_call: TRBV7-3; j_call: TRBJ2-7; d_call: TRBD1; cdr3_nt: TGTGCCAGCAGCCATAAGGGACAGGGGGTAGTCGAGCAGTACTTC; cdr3_aa: CASSHKGQGVVEQYF
clone_size: once; v_call: TRBV5-6; j_call: TRBJ1-5; d_call: TRBD1; cdr3_nt: TGTGCCAGCAGCTTGGGGACAGGAGGCTATAGCAATCAGCCCCAGCATTTT; cdr3_aa: CASSLGTGGYSNQPQHF
clone_size: .; v_call: TRBV5-8; j_call: TRBJ2-7; d_call: .; cdr3_nt: TGTGCCAGCAGCTTGGAGGGACAAGCCCACTACGAGCAGTACTTC; cdr3_aa: CASSLEGQAHYEQYF
clone_size: once; v_call: TRBV4-1; j_call: TRBJ2-7; d_call: TRBD1; cdr3_nt: TGCGCCAGCAGCCCCGGACAGGGGGGCTACGAGCAGTACTTC; cdr3_aa: CASSPGQGGYEQYF
clone_size: .; v_call: TRBV19; j_call: TRBJ2-7; d_call: .; cdr3_nt: TGTGCCAGTAGTATAGGGCTACCCGGGAACTCCTACGAGCAGTACTTC; cdr3_aa: CASSIGLPGNSYEQYF
clone_size: .; v_call: TRBV7-8; j_call: TRBJ2-7; d_call: .; cdr3_nt: TGTGCCAGCAGCTTAGGCAGGGTCCAGGTCGACGAGCAGTACTTC; cdr3_aa: CASSLGRVQVDEQYF
clone_size: .; v_call: TRBV7-2; j_call: TRBJ1-2; d_call: TRBD1; cdr3_nt: TGTGCCAGCAGCTTAGGAGGGGGCCTTAACTATGGCTACACCTTC; cdr3_aa: CASSLGGGLNYGYTF
clone_size: .; v_call: TRBV28; j_call: TRBJ2-1; d_call: .; cdr3_nt: TGTGCCAGCAGTCTCATGCCTAGAGAGCAGTTCTTC; cdr3_aa: CASSLMPREQFF
clone_size: .; v_call: TRBV14; j_call: TRBJ2-5; d_call: .; cdr3_nt: TGTGCCAGCAGCCCCCGCCGCCGGGACAACCAAGAGACCCAGTACTTC; cdr3_aa: CASSPRRRDNQETQYF
clone_size: .; v_call: TRBV6-4; j_call: TRBJ2-3; d_call: .; cdr3_nt: TGTGCCAGCAGTGACGGGCAGGGGGGAACAGATACGCAGTATTTT; cdr3_aa: CASSDGQGGTDTQYF
clone_size: .; v_call: TRBV5-1; j_call: TRBJ2-7; d_call: .; cdr3_nt: TGCGCCAGCAGCTTGGGACGACAACCTCTCGGCGAGCAGTACTTC; cdr3_aa: CASSLGRQPLGEQYF
clone_size: .; v_call: TRBV9; j_call: TRBJ1-2; d_call: .; cdr3_nt: TGTGCCAGCAGCGTAGAGTCCGGGATTTATGGCTACACCTTC; cdr3_aa: CASSVESGIYGYTF
clone_size: once; v_call: TRBV7-9; j_call: TRBJ1-1; d_call: TRBD1; cdr3_nt: TGTGCCAGCAGCTTACAGGGGGCGCTAACTGAAGCTTTCTTT; cdr3_aa: CASSLQGALTEAFF